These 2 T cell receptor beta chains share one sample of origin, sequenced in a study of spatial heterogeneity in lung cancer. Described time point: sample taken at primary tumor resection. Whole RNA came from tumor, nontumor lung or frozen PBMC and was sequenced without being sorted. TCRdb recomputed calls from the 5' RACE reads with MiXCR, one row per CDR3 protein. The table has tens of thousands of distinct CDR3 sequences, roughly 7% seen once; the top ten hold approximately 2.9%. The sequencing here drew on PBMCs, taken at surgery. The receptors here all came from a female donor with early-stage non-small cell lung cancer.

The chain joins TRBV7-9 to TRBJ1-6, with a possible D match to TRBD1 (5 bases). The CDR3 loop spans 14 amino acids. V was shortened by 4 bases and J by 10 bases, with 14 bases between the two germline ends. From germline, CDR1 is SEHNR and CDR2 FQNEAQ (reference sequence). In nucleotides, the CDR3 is TGTGCCAGCAGCTGGGCGGGGGGATCCTCACCCCTCCACTTT. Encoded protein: CASSWAGGSSPLHF.

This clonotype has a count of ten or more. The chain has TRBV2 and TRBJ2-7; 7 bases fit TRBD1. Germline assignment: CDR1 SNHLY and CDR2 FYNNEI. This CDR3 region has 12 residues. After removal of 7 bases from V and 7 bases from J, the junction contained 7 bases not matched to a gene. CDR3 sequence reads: CASMTGLGEQYF. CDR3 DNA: TGTGCCAGCATGACAGGGCTGGGGGAGCAGTACTTC.